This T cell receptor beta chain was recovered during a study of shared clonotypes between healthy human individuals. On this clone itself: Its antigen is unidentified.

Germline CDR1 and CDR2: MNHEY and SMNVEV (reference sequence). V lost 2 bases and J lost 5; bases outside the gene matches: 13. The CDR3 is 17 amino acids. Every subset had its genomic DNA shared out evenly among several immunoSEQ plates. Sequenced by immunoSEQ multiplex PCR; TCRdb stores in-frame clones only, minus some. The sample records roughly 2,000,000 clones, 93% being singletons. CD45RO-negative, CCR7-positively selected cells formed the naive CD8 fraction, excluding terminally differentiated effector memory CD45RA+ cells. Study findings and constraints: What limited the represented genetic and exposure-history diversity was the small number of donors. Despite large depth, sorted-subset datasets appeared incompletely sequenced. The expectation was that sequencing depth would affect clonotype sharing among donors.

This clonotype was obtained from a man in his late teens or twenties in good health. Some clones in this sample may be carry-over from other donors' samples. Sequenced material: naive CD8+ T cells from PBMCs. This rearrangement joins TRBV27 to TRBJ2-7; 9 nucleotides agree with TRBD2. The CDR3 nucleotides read TGTGCCAGCAGTTTAGGGTTTCTGGTAGCGGGAGCCGACGAGCAGTACTTC. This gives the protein CASSLGFLVAGADEQYF.